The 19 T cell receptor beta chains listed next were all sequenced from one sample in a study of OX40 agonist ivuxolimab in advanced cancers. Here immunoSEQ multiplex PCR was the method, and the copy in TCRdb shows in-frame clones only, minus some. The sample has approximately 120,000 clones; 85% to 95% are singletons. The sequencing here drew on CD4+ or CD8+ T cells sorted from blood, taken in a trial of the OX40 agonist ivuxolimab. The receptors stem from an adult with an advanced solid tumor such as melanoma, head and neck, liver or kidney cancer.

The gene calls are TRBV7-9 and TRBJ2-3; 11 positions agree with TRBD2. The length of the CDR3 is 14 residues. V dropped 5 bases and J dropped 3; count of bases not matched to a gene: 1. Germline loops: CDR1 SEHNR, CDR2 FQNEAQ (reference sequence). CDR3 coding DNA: TGTGCCAGCAGCCGGACTAGCGGGACAGATACGCAGTATTTT. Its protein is CASSRTSGTDTQYF.

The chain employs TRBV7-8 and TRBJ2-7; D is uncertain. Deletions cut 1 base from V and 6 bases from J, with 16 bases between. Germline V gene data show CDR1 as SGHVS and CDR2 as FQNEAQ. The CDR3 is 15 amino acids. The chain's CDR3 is CASSLGHQQEREQYF. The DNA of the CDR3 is TGTGCCAGCAGCTTAGGTCACCAGCAGGAACGCGAGCAGTACTTC.

Here the CDR3 reads CASSLDRQGDTQYF. In nucleotides, the CDR3 is TGTGCCAGCAGCCTGGACAGGCAAGGGGATACGCAGTATTTT. The chain has TRBV7-3 and TRBJ2-3, with 7 positions matching TRBD1. The CDR3 loop spans 14 amino acids. Germline values: CDR1 SGHTA, CDR2 FQGTGA. V gave up 5 bases and J gave up 6 bases; unmatched junction bases: 8.

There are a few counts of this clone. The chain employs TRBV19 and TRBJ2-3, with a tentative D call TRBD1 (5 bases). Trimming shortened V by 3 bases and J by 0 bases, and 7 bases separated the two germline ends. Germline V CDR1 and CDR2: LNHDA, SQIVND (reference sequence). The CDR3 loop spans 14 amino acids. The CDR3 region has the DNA TGTGCCAGTAGTATGGCAGGGAGCACAGATACGCAGTATTTT. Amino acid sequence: CASSMAGSTDTQYF. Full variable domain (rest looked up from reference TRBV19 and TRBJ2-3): DGGITQSPKYLFRKEGQNVTLSCEQNLNHDAMYWYRQDPGQGLRLIYYSQIVNDFQKGDIAEGYSVSREKKESFPLTVTSAQKNPTAFYLCASSMAGSTDTQYFGPGTRLTVL.

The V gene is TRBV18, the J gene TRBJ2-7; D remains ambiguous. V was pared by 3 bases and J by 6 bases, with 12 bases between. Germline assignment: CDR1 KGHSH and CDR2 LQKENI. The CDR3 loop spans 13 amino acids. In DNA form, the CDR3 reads TGTGCCAGCTCACCGACGGACGAGCTCGAGCAGTACTTC. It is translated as CASSPTDELEQYF.

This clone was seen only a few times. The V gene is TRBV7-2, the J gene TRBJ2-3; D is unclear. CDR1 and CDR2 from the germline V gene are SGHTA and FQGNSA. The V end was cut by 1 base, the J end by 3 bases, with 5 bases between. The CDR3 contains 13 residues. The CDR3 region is CASSLVFTDTQYF. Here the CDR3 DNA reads TGTGCCAGCAGCTTAGTTTTTACAGATACGCAGTATTTT.

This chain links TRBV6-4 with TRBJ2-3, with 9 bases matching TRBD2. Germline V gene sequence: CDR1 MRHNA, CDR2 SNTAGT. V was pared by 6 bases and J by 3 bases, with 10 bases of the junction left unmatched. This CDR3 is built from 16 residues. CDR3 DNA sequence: TGTGCCAGCAGCCGAACGGCGGGAGGGCCAACAGATACGCAGTATTTT. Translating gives CASSRTAGGPTDTQYF.

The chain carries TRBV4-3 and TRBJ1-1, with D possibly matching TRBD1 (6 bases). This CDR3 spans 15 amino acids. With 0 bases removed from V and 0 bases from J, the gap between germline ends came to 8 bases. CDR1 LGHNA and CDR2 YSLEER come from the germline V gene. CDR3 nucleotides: TGCGCCAGCAGCCAAGATTGGACAGTGAACACTGAAGCTTTCTTT. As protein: CASSQDWTVNTEAFF.

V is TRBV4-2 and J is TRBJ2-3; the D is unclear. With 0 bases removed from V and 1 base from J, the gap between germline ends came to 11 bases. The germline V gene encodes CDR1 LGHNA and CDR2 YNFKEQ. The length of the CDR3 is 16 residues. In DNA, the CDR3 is TGTGCCAGCAGCCAAGAAGGCGATCTGGGCACAGATACGCAGTATTTT. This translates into CASSQEGDLGTDTQYF.

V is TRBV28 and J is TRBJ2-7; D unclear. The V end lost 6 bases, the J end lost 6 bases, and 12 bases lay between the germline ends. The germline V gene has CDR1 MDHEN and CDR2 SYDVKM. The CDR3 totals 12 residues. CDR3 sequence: CASSSPPGEQYF. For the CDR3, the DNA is TGTGCCAGCAGCTCGCCGCCTGGCGAGCAGTACTTC.

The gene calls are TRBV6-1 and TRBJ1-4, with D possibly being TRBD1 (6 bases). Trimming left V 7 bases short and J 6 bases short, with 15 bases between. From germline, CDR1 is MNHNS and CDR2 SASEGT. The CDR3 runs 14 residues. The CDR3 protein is CASIEGGSDEKLFF. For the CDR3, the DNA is TGTGCCAGCATCGAAGGGGGGTCGGATGAAAAACTGTTTTTT.

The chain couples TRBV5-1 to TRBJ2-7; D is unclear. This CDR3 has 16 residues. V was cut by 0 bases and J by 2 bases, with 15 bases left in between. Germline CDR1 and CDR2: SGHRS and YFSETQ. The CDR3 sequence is CASSLAPGSSAYEQYF. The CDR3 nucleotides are TGCGCCAGCAGCTTGGCCCCGGGTAGCAGTGCCTACGAGCAGTACTTC.

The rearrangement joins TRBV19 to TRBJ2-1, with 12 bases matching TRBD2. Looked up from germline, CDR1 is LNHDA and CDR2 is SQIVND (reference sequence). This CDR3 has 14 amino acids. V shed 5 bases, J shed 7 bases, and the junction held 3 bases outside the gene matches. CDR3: CASSRTSGTNEQFF. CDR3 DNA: TGTGCCAGTAGTCGGACTAGCGGGACAAATGAGCAGTTCTTC.

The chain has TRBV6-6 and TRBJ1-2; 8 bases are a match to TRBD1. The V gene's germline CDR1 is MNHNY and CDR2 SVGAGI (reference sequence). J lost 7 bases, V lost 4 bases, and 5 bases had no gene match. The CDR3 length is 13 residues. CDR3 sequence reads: CASSLTGDGGYTF. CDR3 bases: TGTGCCAGCAGTTTGACAGGGGATGGTGGCTACACCTTC.

DNA of the CDR3: TGTGCCAGTAGCACCCAGGGTTTTTACGGCGAGCAGTACTTC. Its protein product is CASSTQGFYGEQYF. V gene TRBV19 combines with J gene TRBJ2-7, with a possible D match to TRBD1 (5 bases). The germline V and J ends were trimmed by 6 bases and 6 bases, with 18 bases remaining between them. CDR3 length: 14 residues. The germline CDR1 and CDR2 sequences are LNHDA and SQIVND (reference sequence).

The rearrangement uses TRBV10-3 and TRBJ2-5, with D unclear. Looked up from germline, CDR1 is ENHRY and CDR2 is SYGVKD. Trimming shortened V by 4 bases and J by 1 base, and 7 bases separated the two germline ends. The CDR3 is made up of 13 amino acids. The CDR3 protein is CAISGTVQETQYF. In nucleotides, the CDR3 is TGTGCCATCAGTGGGACGGTCCAAGAGACCCAGTACTTC.

The DNA of the CDR3 is TGTGCCAGCAGTGATACAGGGGTAGCCAAAAACATTCAGTACTTC. Protein: CASSDTGVAKNIQYF. This chain connects TRBV2 to TRBJ2-4; 7 bases match TRBD1. Germline CDR1 and CDR2: SNHLY and FYNNEI. J lost 0 bases, V lost 3 bases, and 2 bases had no gene match. The CDR3 contains 15 residues.

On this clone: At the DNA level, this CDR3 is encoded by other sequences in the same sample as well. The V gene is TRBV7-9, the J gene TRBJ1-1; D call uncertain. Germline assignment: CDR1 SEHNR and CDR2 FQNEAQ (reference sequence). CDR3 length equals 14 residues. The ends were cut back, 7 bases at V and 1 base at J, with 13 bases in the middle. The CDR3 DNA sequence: TGTGCCAGCAACCGAATCGGGAGGAACACTGAAGCTTTCTTT. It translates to CASNRIGRNTEAFF. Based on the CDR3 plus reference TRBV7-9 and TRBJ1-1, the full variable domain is DTGVSQNPRHKITKRGQNVTFRCDPISEHNRLYWYRQTLGQGPEFLTYFQNEAQLEKSRLLSDRFSAERPKGSFSTLEIQRTEQGDSAMYLCASNRIGRNTEAFFGQGTRLTVV.

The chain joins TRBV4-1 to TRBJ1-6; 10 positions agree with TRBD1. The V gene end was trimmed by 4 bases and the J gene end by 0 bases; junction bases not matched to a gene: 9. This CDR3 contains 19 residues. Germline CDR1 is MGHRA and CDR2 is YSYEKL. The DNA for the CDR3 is TGCGCCAGCAGCCTTACGCCGGGACAGGGGAGCTCCTATAATTCACCCCTCCACTTT. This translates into CASSLTPGQGSSYNSPLHF.